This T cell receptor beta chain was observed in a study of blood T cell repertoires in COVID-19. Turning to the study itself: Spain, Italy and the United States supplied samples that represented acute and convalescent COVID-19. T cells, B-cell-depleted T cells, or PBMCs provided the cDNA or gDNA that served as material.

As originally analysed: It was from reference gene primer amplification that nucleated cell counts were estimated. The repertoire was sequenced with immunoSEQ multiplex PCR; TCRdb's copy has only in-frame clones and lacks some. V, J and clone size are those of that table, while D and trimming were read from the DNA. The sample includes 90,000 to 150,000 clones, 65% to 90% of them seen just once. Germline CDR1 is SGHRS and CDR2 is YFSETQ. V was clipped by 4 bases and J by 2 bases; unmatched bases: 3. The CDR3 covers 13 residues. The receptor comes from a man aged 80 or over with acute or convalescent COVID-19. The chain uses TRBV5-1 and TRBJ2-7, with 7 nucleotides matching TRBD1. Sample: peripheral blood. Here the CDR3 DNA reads TGCGCCAGCAGCCCGACAGGGACCTACGAGCAGTACTTC. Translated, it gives CASSPTGTYEQYF. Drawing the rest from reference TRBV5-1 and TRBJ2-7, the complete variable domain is KAGVTQTPRYLIKTRGQQVTLSCSPISGHRSVSWYQQTPGQGLQFLFEYFSETQRNKGNFPGRFSGRQFSNSRSEMNVSTLELGDSALYLCASSPTGTYEQYFGPGTRLTVT.